These 28 T cell receptor beta chains were sequenced from one sample in a study of T-cell reconstitution after alpha-beta-depleted transplantation in children. It was with unique molecular identifiers that the TCRbeta library was prepared. TCRdb used MiXCR to reprocess the PCR reads, holding one entry per CDR3 protein. The sample contains hundreds of thousands of distinct CDR3 sequences, around 23% of which appear only once. The sequencing here drew on PBMCs, mostly from graft donor cells, taken 360 days after TCRalphabeta/CD19-depleted stem cell transplant. The receptors derive from a boy younger than two who had a stem cell transplant for acute myeloid leukemia, so the T cells may come from the graft donor.

Written as DNA, the CDR3 is TGTGCCAGCAGCCAAGAGCTCCCCTCCTACGAGCAGTACTTC. It specifies CASSQELPSYEQYF. This chain uses TRBV3-1 with TRBJ2-7; D call uncertain. This CDR3 contains 14 residues. Germline V gene data show CDR1 as LGHDT and CDR2 as YNNKEL (reference sequence). Trimming cost V 0 bases and J 0 bases, with 6 bases left between them.

Only a few counts were recorded for this clonotype. At one end, the junction sequence differs from germline, possibly due to a read error. The chain couples TRBV28 to TRBJ1-2, with D possibly TRBD1 on 6 matching bases. The CDR3 is 14 residues long. Per germline, CDR1 MDHEN and CDR2 SYDVKM. The CDR3 DNA reads as TGTGCCAGCAGTTTCCAGACAGGAACCTATGGCTACAGCTTC. Translating it yields CASSFQTGTYGYSF.

The sample holds a few counts of this clonotype. The chain links TRBV12-3 or TRBV12-4 to TRBJ2-4; D is possibly TRBD1 (6 bases). The CDR3 contains 14 residues. Trimming stripped 6 bases from V and 10 bases from J, with 19 bases between. Here the CDR3 reads CASSLRTGIRIQYF. The CDR3 region has the DNA TGTGCCAGCAGCCTGCGCACAGGGATAAGGATTCAGTACTTC.

This clonotype was observed a few times. This sequence joins TRBV9 and TRBJ2-1, with TRBD1 matching over 7 bases. The CDR3 has 17 amino acids. The germline V gene encodes CDR1 SGDLS and CDR2 YYNGEE. With V trimmed by 1 base and J by 9 bases, 16 bases remained unmatched. CDR3 DNA: TGTGCCAGCAGCGTATCTGCTCGGGCAGGGGGTTCCGGTGAGCAGTTCTTC. Amino acid sequence: CASSVSARAGGSGEQFF. The complete variable domain, with remaining parts taken from reference TRBV9 and TRBJ2-1, reads DSGVTQTPKHLITATGQRVTLRCSPRSGDLSVYWYQQSLDQGLQFLIQYYNGEERAKGNILERFSAQQFPDLHSELNLSSLELGDSALYFCASSVSARAGGSGEQFFGPGTRLTVL.

CDR3 nucleotide sequence: TGTGCCAGCAGGAAAGGGAACAGGGGGATAAACAATCAGCCCCAGCATTTT. Protein: CASRKGNRGINNQPQHF. The V call is TRBV2, the J call TRBJ1-5; TRBD1 aligns across 8 bases. This CDR3 region has 17 residues. CDR1 is SNHLY, CDR2 FYNNEI, per germline. V was pared by 6 bases and J by 3 bases, with 13 bases of the junction left unmatched. Combining the CDR3 with reference TRBV2 and TRBJ1-5 gives the whole variable domain EPEVTQTPSHQVTQMGQEVILRCVPISNHLYFYWYRQILGQKVEFLVSFYNNEISEKSEIFDDQFSVERPDGSNFTLKIRSTKLEDSAMYFCASRKGNRGINNQPQHFGDGTRLSIL.

The rearrangement uses TRBV5-6 and TRBJ1-4; D call uncertain. Per the germline V gene, CDR1 is SGHDT and CDR2 is YYEEEE. The CDR3 runs to 12 residues. V was trimmed by 1 base and J by 7 bases, leaving 5 bases between them. The CDR3 DNA reads as TGTGCCAGCAGCTTGCAGCGTGAAAAACTGTTTTTT. It specifies CASSLQREKLFF.

This clonotype has a handful of counts. The chain joins TRBV10-2 to TRBJ1-5; D is unresolved. The CDR3 sequence is 11 residues long. The germline V gene has CDR1 WSHSY and CDR2 SAAADI. With 3 bases removed from V and 9 bases from J, the gap between germline ends came to 6 bases. In DNA form, the CDR3 reads TGCGCCAGCAGTGATTACGGGCCCCAGCATTTT. Translation gives CASSDYGPQHF.

This clonotype was counted many times. This chain joins TRBV20-1 and TRBJ2-1; 8 bases map to TRBD2. V lost 1 base and J lost 6; bases outside the gene matches: 5. The CDR3 consists of 14 residues. Germline assignment: CDR1 DFQATT and CDR2 SNEGSKA (reference sequence). The DNA for the CDR3 is TGCAGTGCTAGAGGACGGGGGGGCCGCAATGAGCAGTTCTTC. Translating gives CSARGRGGRNEQFF.

This clonotype was counted at least ten times. One end of the junction does not line up with germline, which may come from a read error. The rearrangement links TRBV7-3 to TRBJ2-5; 7 nucleotides match TRBD1. Germline V gene lookup returns CDR1 SGHTA and CDR2 FQGTGA. This CDR3 region has 13 residues. This CDR3 reads CASSSTGSETQYF. The DNA for the CDR3 is TGCGCCAGCAGCTCGACAGGGTCAGAGACCCAGTACTTC. The entire variable domain, with the rest obtained from reference TRBV7-3 and TRBJ2-5, is as follows: GAGVSQTPSNKVTEKGKYVELRCDPISGHTALYWYRQSLGQGPEFLIYFQGTGAADDSGLPNDRFFAVRPEGSVSTLKIQRTERGDSAVYLCASSSTGSETQYFGPGTRLLVL.

This rearrangement joins TRBV6-6 to TRBJ1-4; D is undetermined. The CDR3 spans 13 residues. CDR1 is MNHNY, CDR2 SVGAGI, per germline (reference sequence). V lost 2 bases and J 7 bases, leaving 8 bases between the germline ends. CDR3 DNA: TGTGCCAGCAGTTACAGGGTTTTTGAAAAACTGTTTTTT. This sequence encodes CASSYRVFEKLFF.

This clonotype was observed a handful of times. The chain employs TRBV4-3 and TRBJ2-7, with D possibly being TRBD1 or TRBD2 (6 bases each). V was trimmed by 0 bases and J by 5 bases, leaving 14 bases between them. Germline lookup yields CDR1 LGHNA and CDR2 YSLEER. The CDR3 totals 15 residues. Written as DNA, the CDR3 is TGCGCCAGCAGCCAAGATGGAGGGGGGTCAAACGAGCAGTACTTC. It is translated as CASSQDGGGSNEQYF.

This clonotype was recorded a few times. V is TRBV4-3 and J is TRBJ2-1; unclear D gene. The V gene lost 1 base and the J gene lost 5 bases, with 9 bases spanning the gap. Germline loops: CDR1 LGHNA, CDR2 YSLEER. The CDR3 totals 14 residues. The CDR3 region has the DNA TGCGCCAGCAGCCAAGGAAGCCGGAACAATGAGCAGTTCTTC. It is translated as CASSQGSRNNEQFF.

The sample holds one count of this clonotype. The rearrangement joins TRBV7-9 to TRBJ1-1; D not resolved. Germline V CDR1 and CDR2: SEHNR, FQNEAQ (reference sequence). The CDR3 contains 11 residues. The V end was cut by 5 bases, the J end by 11 bases, with 12 bases between. CDR3 sequence reads: CASSGIVPAFF. DNA of the CDR3: TGTGCCAGCAGCGGTATCGTACCGGCTTTCTTT.

This clonotype was seen many times. The chain couples TRBV7-9 to TRBJ1-5, with TRBD1 as a possible D gene (6 bases). The CDR3 has 15 residues. Deletions cut 5 bases from V and 7 bases from J, with 18 bases between. The V gene's germline CDR1 is SEHNR and CDR2 FQNEAQ (reference sequence). The CDR3 is CASSGAQGSPQPQHF. The CDR3 DNA reads TGTGCCAGCAGCGGCGCCCAGGGGTCCCCACAGCCCCAGCATTTT.

This rearrangement joins TRBV30 to TRBJ1-1; the D gene is possibly TRBD1 (6 bases). Per germline, CDR1 GTSNPN and CDR2 SVGIG (reference sequence). This CDR3 is 13 amino acids long. V was clipped by 5 bases and J by 0 bases, with 10 bases between them. The DNA for the CDR3 is TGTGCCTGGCGGACAGCCATGAACACTGAAGCTTTCTTT. It codes for CAWRTAMNTEAFF. Full variable domain (rest looked up from reference TRBV30 and TRBJ1-1): SQTIHQWPATLVQPVGSPLSLECTVEGTSNPNLYWYRQAAGRGLQLLFYSVGIGQISSEVPQNLSASRPQDRQFILSSKKLLLSDSGFYLCAWRTAMNTEAFFGQGTRLTVV.

At least ten counts were recorded for this clonotype. The chain carries TRBV7-9 and TRBJ2-1; 7 nucleotides agree with TRBD1. Looked up from germline, CDR1 is SEHNR and CDR2 is FQNEAQ (reference sequence). With V trimmed by 5 bases and J by 4 bases, 8 bases remained unmatched. The CDR3 covers 15 residues. The CDR3 is CASSGGQGVYNEQFF. The CDR3 coding sequence is TGTGCCAGCAGCGGTGGGCAGGGGGTTTACAATGAGCAGTTCTTC.

V is TRBV24-1 and J is TRBJ2-3; no definite D call. Germline loops: CDR1 KGHDR, CDR2 SFDVKD. The germline V and J ends were trimmed by 0 bases and 1 base, with 13 bases remaining between them. The CDR3 runs to 17 residues. The CDR3 DNA is TGTGCCACCAGTGATTTGCCCGGAGACGTCCGCACAGATACGCAGTATTTT. Residues: CATSDLPGDVRTDTQYF.

This clonotype was counted at least ten times. The chain uses TRBV5-1 and TRBJ2-1, with D perhaps being TRBD1 or TRBD2 (6 bases each). The CDR3 spans 16 residues. Trimming shortened V by 1 base and J by 8 bases, and 19 bases separated the two germline ends. CDR1 and CDR2 (germline): SGHRS, YFSETQ. The chain's CDR3 is CASSLPTGTEYDEQFF. In DNA, the CDR3 is TGCGCCAGCAGCTTGCCCACAGGGACTGAATACGATGAGCAGTTCTTC.

CDR3 residues: CASSRWTGTSYEQYF. The CDR3 region has the DNA TGTGCCAGCTCCCGATGGACCGGGACATCTTACGAGCAGTACTTC. The chain combines TRBV6-2 or TRBV6-3 with TRBJ2-7; D might be TRBD1 (6 bases). CDR3 length: 15 amino acids. CDR1 and CDR2 from the germline V gene are MNHEY and SVGEGT. Trimming cost V 8 bases and J 4 bases, with 21 bases left between them.

A few counts support this clonotype. This rearrangement joins TRBV10-3 to TRBJ2-5; TRBD2 is a possible D gene (6 bases). Trimming removed 0 bases at V and 4 bases at J, with 15 bases between. The CDR3 spans 16 residues. In germline, CDR1 is ENHRY, CDR2 SYGVKD. The CDR3 region has the DNA TGTGCCATCAGTGAGTCCGGGTCGGTGGGAGGAGAGACCCAGTACTTC. Translating gives CAISESGSVGGETQYF.

This clonotype appeared many times. The chain uses TRBV28 and TRBJ2-7, with D perhaps TRBD2 (5 bases). Germline loops: CDR1 MDHEN, CDR2 SYDVKM. The V and J ends lost 4 bases and 2 bases respectively, with 18 bases between them. The CDR3 has 16 residues. Here the CDR3 DNA reads TGTGCCAGCAGTTCACCCTCGCAGCGAGGGACCTACGAGCAGTACGTC. It translates to CASSSPSQRGTYEQYV.

At least ten counts were recorded for this clonotype. V gene TRBV7-9 combines with J gene TRBJ2-7; maybe TRBD1 (5 bases). The CDR3 length is 14 residues. The germline V gene encodes CDR1 SEHNR and CDR2 FQNEAQ (reference sequence). V was shortened by 3 bases and J by 1 base, with 10 bases between the two germline ends. This CDR3 reads CASSLGDSSYEQYV. The CDR3 DNA reads TGTGCCAGCAGCTTGGGTGACAGTTCCTACGAGCAGTACGTC.

The gene calls are TRBV6-1 and TRBJ1-3; D is possibly TRBD1 (6 bases). V was pared by 7 bases and J by 4 bases, with 11 bases between. The germline gives CDR1 MNHNS, CDR2 SASEGT. The CDR3 is made up of 13 amino acids. The CDR3 nucleotides read TGTGCCAGCATAAGGGGGTACGGAAACACCATATATTTT. The encoded protein is CASIRGYGNTIYF.

The chain uses TRBV11-2 and TRBJ2-7; 10 positions match TRBD2. The CDR3 covers 17 residues. The junction had 11 bases not matched to a gene; V was cut back by 6 bases and J by 0 bases. CDR1 is SGHAT and CDR2 is FQNNGV in the germline V gene. The CDR3 reads CASSSPERGGFSYEQYV. The CDR3 DNA sequence: TGTGCCAGCAGTTCGCCCGAGCGGGGGGGGTTCTCCTACGAGCAGTACGTC.

This clonotype was detected ten times or more. This chain links TRBV12-3 or TRBV12-4 with TRBJ2-7; D is unclear. This CDR3 comprises 11 residues. V lost 3 bases, J lost 5 bases, and 5 bases lay in between. The CDR3 loop is CASSFFDEQYF. DNA of the CDR3: TGTGCCAGCAGTTTTTTCGACGAGCAGTACTTC.

The genes are TRBV20-1 and TRBJ2-5; no definite D call. The CDR3 has 12 amino acids. Germline V gene lookup returns CDR1 DFQATT and CDR2 SNEGSKA (reference sequence). V lost 6 bases and J lost 6, with 14 bases in between. The CDR3 reads CSAAEFKQTQYF. The CDR3 DNA reads TGCAGTGCCGCGGAGTTTAAACAGACCCAGTACTTC.

This clonotype was observed many times. J is TRBJ2-5 and V is TRBV11-1, with D possibly matching TRBD1 (6 bases). Germline V gene lookup returns CDR1 SGHAT and CDR2 FQDESV (reference sequence). CDR3 length equals 14 residues. Trimming took off 4 bases at V and 0 bases at J, with 9 bases between the two ends. The CDR3 DNA is TGTGCCAGCAGCTCCGGACAGTACCAAGAGACCCAGTACTTC. This encodes CASSSGQYQETQYF.

This rearrangement joins TRBV20-1 to TRBJ2-1; a weak D match, TRBD1 (5 bases). The CDR3 loop spans 15 amino acids. Trimming removed 8 bases at V and 6 bases at J, with 23 bases between. Germline V CDR1 and CDR2: DFQATT, SNEGSKA (reference sequence). The CDR3 region has the DNA TGCAGTCTTGCTAGGTGGACACTCAGAGGCAATGAGCAGTTCTTC. This gives the protein CSLARWTLRGNEQFF.